The 8 T cell receptor beta chains given below trace back to one sample, sequenced in a study of blood T cell repertoires in COVID-19. The table came from immunoSEQ multiplex PCR; TCRdb's copy has only in-frame clones and leaves some out. The table includes under 200,000 clones, 80% to 90% detected once. The sequenced material came from peripheral blood. These receptors all stem from a man aged 55 to 70 with acute or convalescent COVID-19.

J is TRBJ1-2 and V is TRBV7-2; 7 bases line up with TRBD1. J lost 0 bases, V lost 0 bases, and 4 bases had no gene match. Germline CDR1 is SGHTA and CDR2 is FQGNSA. The CDR3 covers 16 residues. The CDR3 region has the DNA TGTGCCAGCAGCTTAGCCACAGGGGACGCTAACTATGGCTACACCTTC. As protein: CASSLATGDANYGYTF.

The DNA for the CDR3 is TGTGCCAGTAGTCCAAGCGGGGCGCGGTCAAATGAGCAGTTCTTC. Protein: CASSPSGARSNEQFF. V usage is TRBV19 and J usage is TRBJ2-1; TRBD2 matches at 7 bases. CDR1 LNHDA and CDR2 SQIVND come from the germline V gene (reference sequence). This CDR3 contains 15 residues. The trim removed 5 bases at V and 7 bases at J, leaving 11 bases unmatched.

The chain has TRBV28 and TRBJ1-1, with D possibly matching TRBD1 (5 bases). The CDR3 spans 12 residues. Germline lookup yields CDR1 MDHEN and CDR2 SYDVKM. V was trimmed by 7 bases and J by 4 bases, leaving 10 bases between them. The CDR3 DNA is TGTGCCAGCAAGGAGGGGTTCACTGAAGCTTTCTTT. Translated, it gives CASKEGFTEAFF.

This clone was recorded only once. The chain carries TRBV7-8 and TRBJ1-6; 7 nucleotides match TRBD1. The CDR3 loop spans 16 amino acids. The germline V gene has CDR1 SGHVS and CDR2 FQNEAQ. V lost 0 bases to trimming and J lost 9 bases; unmatched junction nucleotides: 8. DNA of the CDR3: TGTGCCAGCAGCTTAGCGCTAGGGACAGCGGGTTCACCCCTCCACTTT. Translating it yields CASSLALGTAGSPLHF.

This clone was counted once. The J gene is TRBJ2-1, the V gene TRBV7-9; possible D gene TRBD1, 5 bases. V gave up 3 bases and J gave up 8 bases, with 11 bases separating them. Germline loops: CDR1 SEHNR, CDR2 FQNEAQ (reference sequence). The CDR3 has 13 residues. CDR3 sequence reads: CASSFAGRDEQFF. CDR3 DNA sequence: TGTGCCAGCAGCTTTGCAGGCAGGGATGAGCAGTTCTTC.

This rearrangement joins TRBV27 to TRBJ1-2; D is unresolved. This CDR3 has 15 residues. The V gene's germline CDR1 is MNHEY and CDR2 SMNVEV (reference sequence). V lost 2 bases and J lost 0, with 10 bases in between. DNA for the CDR3: TGTGCCAGCAGTTTAGGCTTCGGGGCTAACTATGGCTACACCTTC. Its translation is CASSLGFGANYGYTF.

As concerns this clone: Other nucleotide sequences from this sample produce the same CDR3. This chain links TRBV30 with TRBJ1-5; D call uncertain. Trimming pared 0 bases from V and 3 bases from J, leaving 6 bases between. The CDR3 is 13 residues long. CDR1 and CDR2 (germline): GTSNPN, SVGIG (reference sequence). CDR3 sequence: CAWSVQDNQPQHF. As DNA, the CDR3 is TGTGCCTGGAGTGTGCAGGACAATCAGCCCCAGCATTTT.

This chain connects TRBV5-1 to TRBJ1-4, with D unresolved. The CDR3 is 14 residues long. The germline V gene encodes CDR1 SGHRS and CDR2 YFSETQ. Deletions cut 4 bases from V and 0 bases from J, with 7 bases between. CDR3 in amino acids: CASSGPPTNEKLFF. The CDR3 coding sequence is TGCGCCAGCAGCGGCCCCCCAACTAATGAAAAACTGTTTTTT.